The 18 T cell receptor beta chains in this list originate from one sample, sequenced in a study of post-analysis software for immune sequencing data. General study findings and limits: Among four to six TRBV segments more frequent in patients than controls were TRBV5-6, TRBV5-1 and TRBV20-1.

Antigen specificity for these receptors is unknown. Presence of unique molecular identifiers characterized the TCR beta cDNA libraries. MiXCR, run by TCRdb on the PCR reads, gives a single entry per CDR3 protein. The sample includes approximately 770,000 distinct CDR3 sequences, 35% to 55% seen only once; the top ten take 4.9%. The sample taken for sequencing was blood. The receptor set was obtained from a girl aged 5-17 years with multiple sclerosis.

This clonotype showed up just once. This chain connects TRBV7-3 to TRBJ2-3; D ambiguous. The ends were cut back, 4 bases at V and 2 bases at J, with 7 bases in the middle. Germline lookup yields CDR1 SGHTA and CDR2 FQGTGA. CDR3 length: 13 residues. The CDR3 region has the DNA TGTGCCAGCAGCTACCGGAACACAGATACGCAGTATTTT. Encoded protein: CASSYRNTDTQYF.

V gene TRBV15 combines with J gene TRBJ2-3; 7 nucleotides agree with TRBD1. Germline V CDR1 and CDR2: LNHNV, YYDKDF (reference sequence). The junction had 12 bases not matched to a gene; V was cut back by 3 bases and J by 6 bases. The CDR3 consists of 16 residues. CDR3 region: CATSSLTGLGMDTQYF. The CDR3 DNA is TGTGCCACCAGCAGTCTGACAGGGTTAGGAATGGATACGCAGTATTTT.

This clonotype was counted between two and nine times. V usage is TRBV20-1 and J usage is TRBJ2-1; D gene unclear. The CDR3 totals 10 residues. Germline V gene data show CDR1 as DFQATT and CDR2 as SNEGSKA (reference sequence). Trimming left V 1 base short and J 8 bases short, with 3 bases between. The CDR3 here is CSARGYEQFF. The CDR3 DNA follows: TGCAGTGCTAGAGGTTATGAGCAGTTCTTC.

The rearrangement uses TRBV20-1 and TRBJ2-1; TRBD2 agrees at 12 bases. The CDR3 length is 13 residues. Germline assignment: CDR1 DFQATT and CDR2 SNEGSKA (reference sequence). V lost 5 bases and J lost 8; bases outside the gene matches: 4. The CDR3 sequence is CSAGLAGRDEQFF. The CDR3 DNA reads TGCAGTGCTGGACTAGCGGGAAGGGATGAGCAGTTCTTC.

The rearrangement uses TRBV20-1 and TRBJ2-3; 7 positions match TRBD2. This CDR3 comprises 14 residues. Trimming at V came to 4 bases and at J to 7 bases, leaving 11 bases not matched to a gene. CDR1 is DFQATT and CDR2 is SNEGSKA in the germline V gene (reference sequence). CDR3 region: CSAIRRENGYTQYF. CDR3 coding DNA: TGCAGTGCTATTCGGCGGGAGAACGGGTATACGCAGTATTTT.

J is TRBJ2-7 and V is TRBV12-3 or TRBV12-4; 8 bases are a match to TRBD1. The CDR3 has 16 amino acids. J lost 5 bases, V lost 5 bases, and 14 bases had no gene match. CDR3 sequence reads: CASSTSRTGTSHEQYF. CDR3 nucleotide sequence: TGTGCCAGCAGTACCTCCCGGACAGGGACATCCCACGAGCAGTACTTC.

This clonotype was seen repeatedly, ten times or more. This chain uses TRBV20-1 with TRBJ2-5; D not certain. The CDR3 length is 13 residues. Deletions cut 1 base from V and 1 base from J, with 7 bases between. CDR1 and CDR2 (germline): DFQATT, SNEGSKA (reference sequence). The chain's CDR3 is CSARVGRQETQYF. The CDR3, as DNA: TGCAGTGCTAGAGTTGGACGCCAAGAGACCCAGTACTTC.

As concerns this clonotype: Being one base from a much bigger clone, this may be a read error. The chain combines TRBV6-5 with TRBJ2-3; 13 positions agree with TRBD2. CDR1 and CDR2 from the germline V gene are MNHEY and SVGAGI. V shed 5 bases, J shed 5 bases, and the junction held 4 bases outside the gene matches. CDR3 length equals 15 residues. The CDR3 bases are TGTGCCAGCAGTCCACTAGCGGGAGGGCGAGATACGCAGTATTTT. Translating it yields CASSPLAGGRDTQYF.

V is TRBV3-1 and J is TRBJ2-7; D is unresolved. V gave up 4 bases and J gave up 5 bases, with 9 bases separating them. Germline V gene sequence: CDR1 LGHDT, CDR2 YNNKEL (reference sequence). The CDR3 has 12 residues. The CDR3 region has the DNA TGTGCCAGCAGCCGGCGTGGGGACGAGCAGTACTTC. Its translation is CASSRRGDEQYF.

To note about this clonotype: The junction departs from the called germline gene at one end, perhaps through a read error. This chain links TRBV19 with TRBJ2-1, with D perhaps matching TRBD2 (5 bases). The length of the CDR3 is 15 residues. Germline V lookup: CDR1 LNHDA, CDR2 SQIVND (reference sequence). Here the CDR3 reads CASRNTKLVLDEQFF. CDR3 sequence (DNA): TGTGCCAGTAGGAATACGAAACTAGTTCTCGATGAACAGTTCTTC.

This chain joins TRBV5-1 and TRBJ2-3; D ambiguous. The CDR3 has 16 residues. Germline V CDR1 and CDR2: SGHRS, YFSETQ. The germline V and J ends were trimmed by 0 bases and 5 bases, with 16 bases remaining between them. The CDR3 sequence: CASSLGPVRAEDTQYF. The CDR3 coding sequence is TGCGCCAGCAGCTTGGGCCCGGTACGGGCCGAAGATACGCAGTATTTT.

The chain links TRBV24-1 to TRBJ2-1; 9 bases agree with TRBD2. Losses at the gene ends were 9 bases for V and 6 bases for J; bases not matched to a gene: 17. The CDR3 length is 17 residues. The germline CDR1 and CDR2 sequences are KGHDR and SFDVKD. This chain's CDR3 is CATSKGREGLIFNEQFF. CDR3 DNA sequence: TGTGCCACCTCAAAGGGGCGGGAGGGCCTTATTTTCAATGAGCAGTTCTTC.

The chain combines TRBV7-2 with TRBJ2-5; D is possibly TRBD1 or TRBD2 (5 bases each). V lost 2 bases and J 3 bases, leaving 13 bases between the germline ends. The CDR3 contains 15 residues. Germline CDR1 is SGHTA and CDR2 is FQGNSA. The CDR3: CASSLSGTEKETQYF. CDR3 coding DNA: TGTGCCAGCAGCTTATCCGGGACGGAGAAAGAGACCCAGTACTTC.

This clonotype was observed a handful of times. The V call is TRBV12-3 or TRBV12-4, the J call TRBJ1-5; D perhaps matches TRBD1 (5 bases). The CDR3 is 15 amino acids. The V and J ends lost 3 bases and 0 bases respectively, with 9 bases between them. The DNA of the CDR3 is TGTGCCAGCAGTTTTGGGGGTCTTAGCAATCAGCCCCAGCATTTT. It encodes CASSFGGLSNQPQHF.

The chain carries TRBV29-1 and TRBJ2-7, with TRBD2 as a possible D gene (5 bases). The V and J ends lost 5 bases and 2 bases respectively, with 16 bases between them. Germline lookup yields CDR1 SQVTM and CDR2 ANQGSEA. This CDR3 is built from 14 residues. CDR3 region: CSVFWTRTPYEQYF. The CDR3 DNA follows: TGCAGCGTTTTTTGGACTCGAACCCCCTACGAGCAGTACTTC.

The V call is TRBV20-1, the J call TRBJ2-7; D gene unclear. Germline CDR1 is DFQATT and CDR2 is SNEGSKA (reference sequence). V was clipped by 6 bases and J by 2 bases, with 14 bases between them. The CDR3 has 13 amino acids. The CDR3 coding sequence is TGCAGTGCATCGACCGGGCCCCCCTACGAGCAGTACTTC. This sequence encodes CSASTGPPYEQYF.

The chain recombines TRBV15 with TRBJ1-2; D ambiguous. Germline V CDR1 and CDR2: LNHNV, YYDKDF (reference sequence). Trimming took off 0 bases at V and 0 bases at J, with 17 bases between the two ends. The CDR3 length is 18 residues. The CDR3 protein is CATSRERPLPGANYGYTF. In DNA form, the CDR3 reads TGTGCCACCAGCAGAGAAAGGCCCCTGCCAGGAGCTAACTATGGCTACACCTTC. The full variable domain, rest sourced from reference TRBV15 and TRBJ1-2, is DAMVIQNPRYQVTQFGKPVTLSCSQTLNHNVMYWYQQKSSQAPKLLFHYYDKDFNNEADTPDNFQSRRPNTSFCFLDIRSPGLGDTAMYLCATSRERPLPGANYGYTFGSGTRLTVV.

The gene calls are TRBV29-1 and TRBJ2-3, with 14 bases lining up with TRBD2. This CDR3 has 14 amino acids. Germline-derived CDR1 and CDR2 are SQVTM and ANQGSEA. The junction had 4 bases not matched to a gene; V was cut back by 3 bases and J by 8 bases. The CDR3 sequence is CSVEGLAGVVTQYF. For the CDR3, the DNA is TGCAGCGTTGAGGGACTAGCGGGAGTCGTTACGCAGTATTTT.